Following are 14 T cell receptor beta chains from one sample sequenced in a study of control samples from healthy donors and cancer patients. Measured with immunoSEQ multiplex PCR; TCRdb has only the in-frame clones, and not every one. The sample shows roughly 370,000 clones, approximately 92% of them seen only once. Sequenced sample: PBMCs. The source of these receptors is a man aged 35-49 years with head and neck cancer.

The chain uses TRBV28 and TRBJ1-4; possibly TRBD1 for D (6 bases). The CDR3 runs 15 residues. V gave up 6 bases and J gave up 8 bases, with 19 bases separating them. The germline gives CDR1 MDHEN, CDR2 SYDVKM. The CDR3 region has the DNA TGTGCCAGCAGCCTAGGGCCAGGGGCGTACGAAAAACTGTTTTTT. It translates to CASSLGPGAYEKLFF.

This chain links TRBV19 with TRBJ1-6; a possible D gene is TRBD1 (5 bases). Germline lookup yields CDR1 LNHDA and CDR2 SQIVND (reference sequence). The germline V and J ends were trimmed by 2 bases and 14 bases, with 13 bases remaining between them. This CDR3 spans 13 amino acids. The CDR3 bases are TGTGCCAGTAGTATAAGGGACGACTCGGCCCTCCACTTT. Translating gives CASSIRDDSALHF.

The chain links TRBV9 to TRBJ2-2; the D gene is possibly TRBD2 (6 bases). V gave up 1 base and J gave up 1 base, with 8 bases separating them. The CDR3 covers 15 residues. The germline V gene encodes CDR1 SGDLS and CDR2 YYNGEE. The CDR3: CASSVSGWNTGELFF. Written as DNA, the CDR3 is TGTGCCAGCAGCGTAAGCGGGTGGAACACCGGGGAGCTGTTTTTT.

This chain connects TRBV19 to TRBJ1-4, with 7 nucleotides matching TRBD1. This CDR3 comprises 15 residues. V dropped 5 bases and J dropped 2; count of bases not matched to a gene: 5. In germline, CDR1 is LNHDA, CDR2 SQIVND (reference sequence). The CDR3 nucleotides read TGTGCCAGTAGTCCGCTCAGGGGGACTAATGAAAAACTGTTTTTT. The encoded protein is CASSPLRGTNEKLFF. Filled out from reference TRBV19 and TRBJ1-4, the complete variable domain reads DGGITQSPKYLFRKEGQNVTLSCEQNLNHDAMYWYRQDPGQGLRLIYYSQIVNDFQKGDIAEGYSVSREKKESFPLTVTSAQKNPTAFYLCASSPLRGTNEKLFFGSGTQLSVL.

The genes are TRBV15 and TRBJ1-5; 7 bases are shared with TRBD1. CDR1 is LNHNV, CDR2 YYDKDF, per germline (reference sequence). This CDR3 region has 15 residues. V lost 1 base to trimming and J lost 2 bases; unmatched junction nucleotides: 2. CDR3 amino acids: CATSRGRGGNQPQHF. Here the CDR3 DNA reads TGTGCCACCAGCAGAGGCAGGGGGGGCAATCAGCCCCAGCATTTT.

V usage is TRBV21-1 and J usage is TRBJ2-4. TRBV21-1 is termed a pseudogene. CDR3 length equals 17 residues. The CDR3: CASSKDLGGADKNIQYF. The CDR3 DNA reads as TGTGCCAGCAGCAAAGACCTGGGGGGCGCGGACAAAAACATTCAGTACTTC.

This clone was recorded only once. This sequence joins TRBV4-3 and TRBJ2-1, with D maybe TRBD1 (5 bases). Germline lookup yields CDR1 LGHNA and CDR2 YSLEER. Trimming pared 3 bases from V and 3 bases from J, leaving 18 bases between. The CDR3 totals 17 residues. In DNA form, the CDR3 reads TGCGCCAGCAGCCAGGTCCTGACAGATATTCACTACAATGAGCAGTTCTTC. Amino acid sequence: CASSQVLTDIHYNEQFF.

The rearrangement joins TRBV20-1 to TRBJ1-5; weak D call: TRBD1 (6 bases). The CDR3 spans 14 residues. CDR1 DFQATT and CDR2 SNEGSKA come from the germline V gene (reference sequence). The germline V and J ends were trimmed by 3 bases and 2 bases, with 11 bases remaining between them. CDR3 sequence: CSASGGAGNQPQHF. The DNA of the CDR3 is TGCAGTGCTAGTGGGGGGGCGGGCAATCAGCCCCAGCATTTT.

This sequence joins TRBV7-2 and TRBJ1-3; D not certain. This CDR3 comprises 17 residues. Trimming took off 1 base at V and 3 bases at J, with 16 bases between the two ends. CDR1 SGHTA and CDR2 FQGNSA come from the germline V gene. CDR3 sequence: CASSLVGGQAGGNTIYF. CDR3 nucleotides: TGTGCCAGCAGCTTAGTTGGTGGGCAGGCAGGTGGAAACACCATATATTTT. Supplemented by reference TRBV7-2 and TRBJ1-3, the full variable domain reads GAGVSQSPSNKVTEKGKDVELRCDPISGHTALYWYRQSLGQGLEFLIYFQGNSAPDKSGLPSDRFSAERTGGSVSTLTIQRTQQEDSAVYLCASSLVGGQAGGNTIYFGEGSWLTVV.

The rearrangement joins TRBV27 to TRBJ2-5, with 7 bases matching TRBD1. Looked up from germline, CDR1 is MNHEY and CDR2 is SMNVEV (reference sequence). This CDR3 contains 14 residues. The V gene end was trimmed by 5 bases and the J gene end by 3 bases; junction bases not matched to a gene: 6. This CDR3 reads CASSPWTGEETQYF. CDR3 DNA sequence: TGTGCCAGCAGTCCTTGGACAGGAGAAGAGACCCAGTACTTC.

This chain joins TRBV29-1 and TRBJ2-2, with unresolved D. Germline CDR1 and CDR2: SQVTM and ANQGSEA. V was pared by 7 bases and J by 3 bases, with 6 bases between. This CDR3 comprises 11 residues. This CDR3 reads CSGGHTGELFF. The CDR3, as DNA: TGCAGCGGCGGACACACCGGGGAGCTGTTTTTT.

The chain links TRBV7-2 to TRBJ1-6; TRBD1 agrees at 7 bases. This CDR3 is 16 amino acids long. Germline-derived CDR1 and CDR2 are SGHTA and FQGNSA. Trimming removed 1 base from V and 10 bases from J; junction bases left unmatched: 10. CDR3 sequence reads: CASSLVAGQGESPLHF. DNA for the CDR3: TGTGCCAGCAGCTTAGTAGCGGGTCAGGGGGAATCACCCCTCCACTTT.

The chain couples TRBV5-1 to TRBJ2-7, with D perhaps being TRBD1 or TRBD2 (5 bases each). The V end was cut by 5 bases, the J end by 4 bases, with 22 bases between. The germline CDR1 and CDR2 sequences are SGHRS and YFSETQ. The CDR3 is made up of 16 amino acids. The CDR3 protein is CASRLNWDAVTYEQYF. Here the CDR3 DNA reads TGCGCCAGCAGGCTAAACTGGGACGCCGTCACGTACGAGCAGTACTTC.

The chain's CDR3 is CASSFRDDTGELFF. CDR3 DNA: TGTGCCAGCAGTTTTAGGGACGACACCGGGGAGCTGTTTTTT. The chain employs TRBV27 and TRBJ2-2; D might be TRBD1 or TRBD2, each matching 5 bases. The CDR3 sequence is 14 residues long. V was cut by 3 bases and J by 3 bases, with 8 bases left in between. Germline assignment: CDR1 MNHEY and CDR2 SMNVEV (reference sequence).